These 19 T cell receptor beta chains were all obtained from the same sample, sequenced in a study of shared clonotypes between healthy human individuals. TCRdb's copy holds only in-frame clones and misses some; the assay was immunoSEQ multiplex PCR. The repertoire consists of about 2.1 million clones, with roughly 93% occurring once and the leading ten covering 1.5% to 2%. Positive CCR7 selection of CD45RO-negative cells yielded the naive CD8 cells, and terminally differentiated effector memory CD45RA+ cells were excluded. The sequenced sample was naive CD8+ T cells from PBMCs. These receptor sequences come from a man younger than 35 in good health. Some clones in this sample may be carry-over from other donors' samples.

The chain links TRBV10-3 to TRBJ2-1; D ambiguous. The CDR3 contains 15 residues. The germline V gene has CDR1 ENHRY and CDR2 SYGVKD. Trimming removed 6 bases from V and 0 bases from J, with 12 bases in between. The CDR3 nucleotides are TGTGCCATCAGCGTGGACCGAAGCTCCTACAATGAGCAGTTCTTC. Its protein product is CAISVDRSSYNEQFF.

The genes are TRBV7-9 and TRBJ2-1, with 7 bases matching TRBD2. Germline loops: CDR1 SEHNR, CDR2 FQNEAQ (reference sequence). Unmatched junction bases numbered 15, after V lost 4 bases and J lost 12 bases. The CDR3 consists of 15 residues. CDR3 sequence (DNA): TGTGCCAGCAGCTCGGGCGGGGGAACCGACCCTCGGCAGTTCTTC. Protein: CASSSGGGTDPRQFF.

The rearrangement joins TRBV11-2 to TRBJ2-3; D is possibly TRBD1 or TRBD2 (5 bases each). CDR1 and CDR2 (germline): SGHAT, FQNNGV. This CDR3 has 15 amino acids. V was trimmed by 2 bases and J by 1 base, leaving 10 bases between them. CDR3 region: CASSLLGPGTDTQYF. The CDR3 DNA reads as TGTGCCAGCAGCTTACTGGGACCCGGCACAGATACGCAGTATTTT.

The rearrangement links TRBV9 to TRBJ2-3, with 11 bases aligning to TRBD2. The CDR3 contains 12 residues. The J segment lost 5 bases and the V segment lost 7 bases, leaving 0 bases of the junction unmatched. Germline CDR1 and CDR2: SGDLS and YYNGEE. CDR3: CASGLAGDTQYF. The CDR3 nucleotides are TGTGCCAGCGGACTAGCGGGAGATACGCAGTATTTT.

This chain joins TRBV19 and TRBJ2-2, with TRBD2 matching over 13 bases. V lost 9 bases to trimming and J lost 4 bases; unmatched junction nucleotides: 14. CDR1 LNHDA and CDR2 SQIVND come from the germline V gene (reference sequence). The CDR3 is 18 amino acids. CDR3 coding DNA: TGTGCCAGCTTGGGACTAGCGGGATCGAATCGCGGCACCGGGGAGCTGTTTTTT. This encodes CASLGLAGSNRGTGELFF.

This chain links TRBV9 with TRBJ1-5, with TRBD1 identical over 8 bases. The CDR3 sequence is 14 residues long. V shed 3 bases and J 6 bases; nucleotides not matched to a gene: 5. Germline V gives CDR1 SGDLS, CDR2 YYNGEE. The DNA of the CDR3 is TGTGCCAGCAGCGCGACAGGGGAGATTCAGCCCCAGCATTTT. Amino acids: CASSATGEIQPQHF.

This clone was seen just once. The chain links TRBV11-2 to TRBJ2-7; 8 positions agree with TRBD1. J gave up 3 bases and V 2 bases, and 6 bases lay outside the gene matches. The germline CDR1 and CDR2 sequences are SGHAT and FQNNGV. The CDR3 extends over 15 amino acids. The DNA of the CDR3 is TGTGCCAGCAGCTTATCGAGACAGGGGTTCTACGAGCAGTACTTC. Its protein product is CASSLSRQGFYEQYF.

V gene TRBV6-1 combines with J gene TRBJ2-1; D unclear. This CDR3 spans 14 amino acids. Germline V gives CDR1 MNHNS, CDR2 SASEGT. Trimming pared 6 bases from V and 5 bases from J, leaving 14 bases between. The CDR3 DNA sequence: TGTGCCAGCAGCGGACGGATCAAAGACAATGAGCAGTTCTTC. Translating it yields CASSGRIKDNEQFF.

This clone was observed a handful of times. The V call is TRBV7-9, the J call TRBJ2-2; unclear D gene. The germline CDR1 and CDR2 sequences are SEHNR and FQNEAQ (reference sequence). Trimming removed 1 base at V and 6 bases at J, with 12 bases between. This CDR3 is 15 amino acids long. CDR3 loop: CASSLGPRGAGELFF. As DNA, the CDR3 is TGTGCCAGCAGCTTAGGGCCACGAGGTGCCGGGGAGCTGTTTTTT.

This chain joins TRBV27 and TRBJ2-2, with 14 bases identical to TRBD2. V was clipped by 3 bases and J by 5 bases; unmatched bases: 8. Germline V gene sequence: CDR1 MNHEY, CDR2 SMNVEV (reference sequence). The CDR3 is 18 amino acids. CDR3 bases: TGTGCCAGCAGTTTCCTGACTAGCGGGAGGGCCTATACCGGGGAGCTGTTTTTT. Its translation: CASSFLTSGRAYTGELFF.

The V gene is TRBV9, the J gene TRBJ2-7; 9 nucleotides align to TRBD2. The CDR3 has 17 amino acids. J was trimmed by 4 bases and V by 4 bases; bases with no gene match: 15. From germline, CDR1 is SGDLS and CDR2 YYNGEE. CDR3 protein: CASSPRQSAGGRYEQYF. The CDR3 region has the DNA TGTGCCAGCAGCCCCCGTCAGTCCGCGGGAGGGAGGTACGAGCAGTACTTC. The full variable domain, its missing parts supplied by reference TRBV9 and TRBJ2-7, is DSGVTQTPKHLITATGQRVTLRCSPRSGDLSVYWYQQSLDQGLQFLIQYYNGEERAKGNILERFSAQQFPDLHSELNLSSLELGDSALYFCASSPRQSAGGRYEQYFGPGTRLTVT.

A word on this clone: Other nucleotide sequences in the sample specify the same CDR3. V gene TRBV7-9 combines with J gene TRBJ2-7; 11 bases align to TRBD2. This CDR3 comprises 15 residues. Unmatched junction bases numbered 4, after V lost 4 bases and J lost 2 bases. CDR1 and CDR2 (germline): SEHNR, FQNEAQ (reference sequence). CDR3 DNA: TGTGCCAGCAGCTCACGACTAGCGGGAACCTACGAGCAGTACTTC. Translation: CASSSRLAGTYEQYF.

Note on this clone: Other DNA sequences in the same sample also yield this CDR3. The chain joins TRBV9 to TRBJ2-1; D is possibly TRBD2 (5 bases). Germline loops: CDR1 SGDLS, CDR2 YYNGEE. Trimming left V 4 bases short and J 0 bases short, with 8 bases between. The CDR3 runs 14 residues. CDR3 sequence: CASSSGSSYNEQFF. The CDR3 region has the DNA TGTGCCAGCAGCAGCGGTAGCTCCTACAATGAGCAGTTCTTC.

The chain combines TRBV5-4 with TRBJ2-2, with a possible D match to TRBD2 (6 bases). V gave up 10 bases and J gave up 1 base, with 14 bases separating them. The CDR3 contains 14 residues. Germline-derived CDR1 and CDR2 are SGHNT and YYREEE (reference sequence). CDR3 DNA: TGTGCCTCTAATTCAGCGGGGAACACCGGGGAGCTGTTTTTT. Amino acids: CASNSAGNTGELFF. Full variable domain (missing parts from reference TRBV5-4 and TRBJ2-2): ETGVTQSPTHLIKTRGQQVTLRCSSQSGHNTVSWYQQALGQGPQFIFQYYREEENGRGNFPPRFSGLQFPNYSSELNVNALELDDSALYLCASNSAGNTGELFFGEGSRLTVL.

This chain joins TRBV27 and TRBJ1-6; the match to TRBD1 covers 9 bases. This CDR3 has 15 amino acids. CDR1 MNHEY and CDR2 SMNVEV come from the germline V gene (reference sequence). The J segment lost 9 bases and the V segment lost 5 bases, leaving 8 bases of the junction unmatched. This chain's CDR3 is CASSAPGQGASPLHF. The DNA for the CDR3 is TGTGCCAGCAGTGCCCCGGGACAGGGAGCTTCACCCCTCCACTTT.

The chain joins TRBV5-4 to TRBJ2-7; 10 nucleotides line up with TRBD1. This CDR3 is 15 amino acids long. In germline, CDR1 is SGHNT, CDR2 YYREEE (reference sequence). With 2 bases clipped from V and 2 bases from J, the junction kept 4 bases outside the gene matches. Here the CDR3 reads CASSFDRGPTYEQYF. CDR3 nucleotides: TGTGCCAGCAGCTTTGACAGGGGGCCTACCTACGAGCAGTACTTC.

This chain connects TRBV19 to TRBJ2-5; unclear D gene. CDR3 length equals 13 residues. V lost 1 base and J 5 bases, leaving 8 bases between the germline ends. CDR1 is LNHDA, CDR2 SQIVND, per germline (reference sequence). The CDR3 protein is CASSIVPWETQYF. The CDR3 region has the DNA TGTGCCAGTAGTATAGTCCCCTGGGAGACCCAGTACTTC.

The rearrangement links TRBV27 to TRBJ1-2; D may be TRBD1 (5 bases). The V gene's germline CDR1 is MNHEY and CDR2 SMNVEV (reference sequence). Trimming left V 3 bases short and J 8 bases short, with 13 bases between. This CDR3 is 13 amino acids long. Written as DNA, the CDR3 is TGTGCCAGCAGTTTGTTTGCAGGGAGAGGCTACACCTTC. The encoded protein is CASSLFAGRGYTF.

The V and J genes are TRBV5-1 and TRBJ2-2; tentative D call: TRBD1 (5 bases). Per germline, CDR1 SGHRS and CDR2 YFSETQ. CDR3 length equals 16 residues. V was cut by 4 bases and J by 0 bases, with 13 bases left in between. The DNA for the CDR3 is TGCGCCAGCAGCGAATCCAGGGCTCCGAACACCGGGGAGCTGTTTTTT. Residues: CASSESRAPNTGELFF.